The clone carrying this T cell receptor (beta chain) has more than one count but fewer than ten. The target antigen is unknown. V was clipped by 3 bases and J by 5 bases, with 13 bases between them. Germline V gives CDR1 GTSNPN, CDR2 SVGIG (reference sequence). The CDR3 is 13 amino acids. The PCR had 60 Vbeta and 13 Jbeta primers. The protocol was immunoSEQ multiplex PCR, while the TCRdb copy is restricted to in-frame clones and leaves out a portion. Among 150,000 to 200,000 clones listed, about 80% were seen once. The sample comes from a study of cytomegalovirus exposure and HLA in healthy donors. Study-wide background: A previous analysis identified 95 million to 130 million unique TCR beta sequences derived from about 180 million T cells. Study-wide results and caveats: Rarity held for most TCR sequences, but there were some public TCRs that occurred in many donors. Fewer N-insertions than the 666-donor mean were reportedly shown by an Asian-associated ancestry cluster in a later analysis. By HLA locus, TCR association rates varied in a later analysis, with DRB1 showing the most and HLA-C the fewest.

This TCR was sampled from a woman aged 40-49 years in good health and CMV-seronegative. V usage is TRBV30 and J usage is TRBJ1-1; D perhaps matches TRBD1 (6 bases). Sequencing used PBMCs. The CDR3 protein is CAWRWTARTEAFF. The DNA of the CDR3 is TGTGCCTGGAGGTGGACAGCCAGGACTGAAGCTTTCTTT.